This TCR beta chain was captured in a study of blood T cell repertoires in COVID-19. The repertoire was sequenced with immunoSEQ multiplex PCR; TCRdb's copy has only in-frame clones and lacks some. The data hold over 200,000 clones, with 91% observed a single time. Germline assignment: CDR1 SGHDT and CDR2 YYEEEE. This CDR3 spans 12 amino acids. Trimming removed 0 bases at V and 3 bases at J, with 4 bases between. The chain uses TRBV5-6 and TRBJ2-7, with D unclear. The origin of this receptor is a human donor in a cohort exposed to, infected with or recovered from COVID-19 (not recorded which). The donor label of this sample is uncertain. The sample consisted of PBMCs or T cells enriched from blood (not recorded which). DNA of the CDR3: TGTGCCAGCAGCTTGGAACTCTACGAGCAGTACTTC. Its translation: CASSLELYEQYF. Using reference TRBV5-6 and TRBJ2-7 for the parts outside the CDR3, the full variable domain is DAGVTQSPTHLIKTRGQQVTLRCSPKSGHDTVSWYQQALGQGPQFIFQYYEEEERQRGNFPDRFSGHQFPNYSSELNVNALLLGDSALYLCASSLELYEQYFGPGTRLTVT.